Listed below are T cell receptor beta chains from one sample, sequenced in a study of CD8 T cells in Susac syndrome. TCRdb recomputed calls from the immunoSEQ multiplex PCR reads with MiXCR, one row per CDR3 protein. This sample has around 110,000 distinct CDR3 sequences, with roughly 94% found just once. The specimen sequenced was CD8+ T cells from PBMCs. These TCRs come from a human donor with Susac syndrome. Both conserved end residues are part of each CDR3. A D gene is named only where the DNA matches it firmly. Not all rows give a size; the values are once, few, many and, for expanded clones, a class.

>-|TRBV28|TRBJ2-1|-
TGTGCCAGCAGTTTACGGCAGATGTCCTACAATGAGCAGTTCTTC
CASSLRQMSYNEQFF
>TRBD2|TRBV27|TRBJ2-1|-
TGTGCCAGCAGTCGGGGGGGCCTTAACAGCTACAATGAGCAGTTCTTC
CASSRGGLNSYNEQFF
>-|TRBV13|TRBJ2-3|-
TGTGCCAGCCCCACAGATACGCAGTATTTT
CASPTDTQYF
>TRBD1|TRBV19|TRBJ1-1|-
TGTGCCAGTAGTATAGATCTACGACAGGGGGAAGCGAACACTGAAGCTTTCTTT
CASSIDLRQGEANTEAFF
>TRBD1|TRBV18|TRBJ2-3|-
TGTGCCAGCTCAGCCGACAGGGGGCTTGCAGATACGCAGTATTTT
CASSADRGLADTQYF
>TRBD2|TRBV7-9|TRBJ2-1|-
TGTGCCAGCAGCCCTCCCGGGGGGGAGGATGAGCAGTTCTTC
CASSPPGGEDEQFF
>TRBD2|TRBV5-4|TRBJ2-7|-
TGTGCCAGCAGGACTAGCGGGGGATCCTACGAGCAGTACTTC
CASRTSGGSYEQYF
>-|TRBV20-1|TRBJ2-7|-
TGCAGTGCTAGACTCGGACGGAACTACGAGCAGTACTTC
CSARLGRNYEQYF
>-|TRBV27|TRBJ1-1|few
TGTGCCAGCAGTCCCCCCGGGGCTGAAGCTTTCTTT
CASSPPGAEAFF
>-|TRBV4-1|TRBJ1-1|-
TGCGCCAGCAGCCAAGACGGGCAGGGGCGAACTGAAGCTTTCTTT
CASSQDGQGRTEAFF
>TRBD2|TRBV12-3/TRBV12-4|TRBJ2-7|-
TGTGCCAGCAGCACTAGCGGGGGGTGGGGTTACGAGCAGTACTTC
CASSTSGGWGYEQYF
>TRBD1|TRBV9|TRBJ2-1|-
TGTGCCAGCAGCGACAGGGGGATGGGGGTGGGTGAGCAGTTCTTC
CASSDRGMGVGEQFF
>-|TRBV3-1|TRBJ2-3|-
TGTGCCAGCAGCCAAGACCGGGACCCCGGACAGAGCACAGATACGCAGTATTTT
CASSQDRDPGQSTDTQYF
>TRBD2|TRBV7-3|TRBJ2-3|-
TGTGCCAGCAGCTTAACGGTAACTAGCGGTCCTAGCACAGATACGCAGTATTTT
CASSLTVTSGPSTDTQYF
>-|TRBV14|TRBJ2-1|-
TGTGCCAGCAGCCGCTCGGACAATGAGCAGTTCTTC
CASSRSDNEQFF
>TRBD1|TRBV5-1|TRBJ2-7|-
TGCGCCAGCAGCTTGGGACAGGGGGCCTCCCACTCCTACGAGCAGTACTTC
CASSLGQGASHSYEQYF
>-|TRBV27|TRBJ2-3|-
TGTGCCAGCAGTTTCCCGCCGCCAGAGAGCACGCAGTATTTT
CASSFPPPESTQYF
>TRBD1|TRBV9|TRBJ2-6|-
TGTGCCAGCAGCATACCGGGACAGGGGGCGTCTGGGGCCAACGTCCTGACTTTC
CASSIPGQGASGANVLTF
>-|TRBV7-6|TRBJ2-7|-
TGTGCCAGCAGCTCGTTGACAAGCTCCTACGAGCAGTACTTC
CASSSLTSSYEQYF
>TRBD1|TRBV12-3/TRBV12-4|TRBJ1-6|-
TGTGCCAGCAGTCCCACCGCCGGGACAGTAAATTCACCCCTCCACTTT
CASSPTAGTVNSPLHF
>TRBD1|TRBV5-1|TRBJ2-7|-
TGCGCCAGCAGCTTGGACCCGGGGACAGCCTACGAGCAGTACTTC
CASSLDPGTAYEQYF
>-|TRBV9|TRBJ1-5|-
TGTGCCAGCAGCGTAGGCAGCAACAATCAGCCCCAGCATTTT
CASSVGSNNQPQHF
>TRBD2|TRBV9|TRBJ2-2|-
TGTGCCAGCAGCGATAGCGGGGGTAACACCGGGGAGCTGTTTTTT
CASSDSGGNTGELFF
>TRBD2|TRBV4-1|TRBJ2-1|-
TGCGCCAGCAGCCAAGGCGGGGGGGCCCACAATGAGCAGTTCTTC
CASSQGGGAHNEQFF
>TRBD1|TRBV24-1|TRBJ2-2|-
TGTGCCACCAGTGAGACAGGGGCATCGAACACCGGGGAGCTGTTTTTT
CATSETGASNTGELFF
>-|TRBV4-2|TRBJ2-2|few
TGTGCCAGCAGCCAAGGAGGGGGGGACACCGGGGAGCTGTTTTTT
CASSQGGGDTGELFF
>-|TRBV9|TRBJ2-7|-
TGTGCCAGCAGCACGACCCCTGGTTACGAGCAGTACTTC
CASSTTPGYEQYF